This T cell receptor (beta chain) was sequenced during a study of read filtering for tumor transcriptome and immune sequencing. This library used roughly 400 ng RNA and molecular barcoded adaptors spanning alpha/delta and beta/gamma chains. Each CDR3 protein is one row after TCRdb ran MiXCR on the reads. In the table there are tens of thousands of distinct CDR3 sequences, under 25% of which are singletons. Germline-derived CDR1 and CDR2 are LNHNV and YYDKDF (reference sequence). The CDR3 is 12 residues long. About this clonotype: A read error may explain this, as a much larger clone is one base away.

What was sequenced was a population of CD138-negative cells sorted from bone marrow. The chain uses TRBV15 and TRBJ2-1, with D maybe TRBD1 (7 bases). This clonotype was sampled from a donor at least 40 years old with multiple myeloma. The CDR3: CATQGGYNEQLF. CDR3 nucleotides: TGTGCCACTCAGGGGGGATACAATGAGCAGCTCTTC.